These T cell receptor beta chains were read from a single sample in a study of T cells after yellow fever vaccination. TCRdb recomputed calls from the 5' RACE reads with MiXCR, one row per CDR3 protein. Of roughly 310,000 distinct CDR3 sequences listed, more than 8.5% are singletons. The sequencing used PBMCs, collected on the day of the first yellow fever vaccination. These receptors all come from a man aged 18 to 30 who received the YFV17D yellow fever vaccine. Each CDR3 is given with its conserved first and last residue. A D gene is named only where the DNA matches it firmly. Expanded clones get a size class; other rows say once, few or many, or leave the size out.

j_call | v_call | clone_size | d_call | cdr3_nt | cdr3_aa
TRBJ2-3 | TRBV6-5 | few | TRBD1 | TGTGCCAGCAGTTACGGGGGACAGCACCCAGATACGCAGTATTTT | CASSYGGQHPDTQYF
TRBJ2-2 | TRBV6-2/TRBV6-3 | few | TRBD1 | TGTGCCAGCACCGACAGGGGGGCCCTGAACACCGGGGAGCTGTTTTTT | CASTDRGALNTGELFF
TRBJ1-1 | TRBV12-3/TRBV12-4 | many | . | TGTGCCAGCAGTTTAAACGGCAACACTGAAGCTTTCTTT | CASSLNGNTEAFF
TRBJ1-4 | TRBV19 | . | . | TGTGCCAGTTACAGGGATTCGGATGAAAAACTGTTTTTT | CASYRDSDEKLFF
TRBJ1-1 | TRBV3-1 | few | . | TGTGCCAGCAGCCAAGACCTCACGTACGCTTTCTTT | CASSQDLTYAFF
TRBJ2-3 | TRBV7-2 | . | . | TGTGCCAGCAGCCCAGAAGGATGGCGGGGCACAGATACGCAGTATTTT | CASSPEGWRGTDTQYF
TRBJ1-1 | TRBV5-1 | many | . | TGCGCCAGCAGCTTGGACGGGGGGAGAACTGAAGCTTTCTTT | CASSLDGGRTEAFF
TRBJ1-1 | TRBV30 | few | . | TGTGCCTGGGCGGGGAGCACTGAAGCTTTCTTT | CAWAGSTEAFF
TRBJ1-2 | TRBV10-3 | . | . | TGTGCCATCAGTGATTCCGGGACCCTCTTTCTCCCGGAATCCGGGGCCTATGGCTACACCTTC | CAISDSGTLFLPESGAYGYTF
TRBJ1-5 | TRBV12-3/TRBV12-4 | few | TRBD1 | TGTGCCAGCAGTTCTAGAGATCCCCGGACAGGGACGAATCAGCCCCAGCATTTT | CASSSRDPRTGTNQPQHF
TRBJ2-3 | TRBV4-3 | many | TRBD2 | TGCGCCAGCAGCATCCAGCGGGGGGGCCTCACAGATACGCAGTATTTT | CASSIQRGGLTDTQYF
TRBJ1-2 | TRBV28 | few | . | TGTGCCAGCAGTTTTCTTGGGGTCGGGGGCTACACCTTC | CASSFLGVGGYTF
TRBJ1-1 | TRBV4-2 | many | . | TGTGCCAGCAGCCAAGATCTAGTGAACACTGAAGCTTTCTTT | CASSQDLVNTEAFF
TRBJ2-5 | TRBV6-1 | . | . | TGTGCCAGCAGCCTTTATGGGATCCAAGAGACCCAGTACTTC | CASSLYGIQETQYF
TRBJ2-1 | TRBV4-3 | few | . | TGCGCCAGCAGCCAAGCCGGGGCAGTCACGGAGCAGTTCTTC | CASSQAGAVTEQFF
TRBJ1-2 | TRBV20-1 | few | TRBD1 | TGCAGTTTTGACAGGGGGCGAATCGGCGGCTACACCTTC | CSFDRGRIGGYTF
TRBJ1-2 | TRBV9 | . | . | TGTGCCAGCATAGGGGTTTATGGCTACACCTTC | CASIGVYGYTF
TRBJ1-1 | TRBV12-3/TRBV12-4 | . | . | TGTGCCAGCAGTTTGTCCCCTAGGGACACTGAAGCTTTCTTT | CASSLSPRDTEAFF
TRBJ2-3 | TRBV4-1 | few | . | TGCGCCAGCAGCCTCTTTGGAGGGGAGCCCACAGATACGCAGTATTTT | CASSLFGGEPTDTQYF
TRBJ2-7 | TRBV7-2 | few | TRBD2 | TGTGCCAGCAGCTTCGGGACTAGCCAGCAGTACTTC | CASSFGTSQQYF
TRBJ2-5 | TRBV20-1 | few | . | TGCAGTGCTAGCCAAGGGACTCCGGGTGGGACCCAGTACTTC | CSASQGTPGGTQYF
TRBJ1-6 | TRBV6-2/TRBV6-3 | few | . | TGTGCCAGCAGTTTCCCGGGCGATTCACCCCTCCACTTT | CASSFPGDSPLHF
TRBJ2-3 | TRBV7-2 | many | TRBD1 | TGTGCCAGCAGCTTAGGGGGACAGGGGAGCACAGATACGCAGTATTTT | CASSLGGQGSTDTQYF
TRBJ1-1 | TRBV6-1 | few | TRBD1 | TGTGCCAGCAAAAGGACAGGGGAAATCCCTGAAGCTTTCTTT | CASKRTGEIPEAFF
TRBJ1-4 | TRBV7-4 | few | TRBD1 | TGTGCCAGCAGCCCAGACCAGGGACAGATTATTTCTAAGAGTGAAAAACTGTTTTTT | CASSPDQGQIISKSEKLFF
TRBJ2-1 | TRBV11-2 | many | TRBD2 | TGTGCCAGCAGCTTAGCGCCTAGCGGGGCTTCGGAGTTCTTC | CASSLAPSGASEFF
TRBJ1-2 | TRBV4-3 | . | . | TGCGCCAGCAGCCAAGGCCAAAGGGGCGCCGACTATGGCTACACCTTC | CASSQGQRGADYGYTF
TRBJ2-3 | TRBV4-1 | few | TRBD2 | TGCGCCAGCAGCCAAGATACTAGCGGGGGGGCCTGGTTAGTGGGAGATACGCAGTATTTT | CASSQDTSGGAWLVGDTQYF
TRBJ2-5 | TRBV11-2 | many | . | TGTGCCAGCAGGGCCGGACAAGAGACCCAGTACTTC | CASRAGQETQYF
TRBJ2-1 | TRBV24-1 | . | . | TGTGCCACCAGTCGCGCCGGGGAGCAGTTCTTC | CATSRAGEQFF
TRBJ2-1 | TRBV20-1 | few | . | TGCAGTGCTAGTACCCTAGACACGGGGGAGCAGTTCTTC | CSASTLDTGEQFF
TRBJ2-5 | TRBV7-2 | many | . | TGTGCCAGCAGCCCAACGTGGCAAGAGACCCAGTACTTC | CASSPTWQETQYF
TRBJ1-4 | TRBV20-1 | many | . | TGCAGTGCCATAGACAGAAATGAAAAACTGTTTTTT | CSAIDRNEKLFF
TRBJ2-3 | TRBV18 | many | TRBD2 | TGTGCCAGCTCACCAGTCACGAGCGGGGGGTACTCTGGCACAGATACGCAGTATTTT | CASSPVTSGGYSGTDTQYF
TRBJ2-5 | TRBV20-1 | few | TRBD2 | TGCAGTGCTACCCGACTAGCGGGGGGGCTCCAAGAGACCCAGTACTTC | CSATRLAGGLQETQYF
TRBJ2-7 | TRBV7-9 | many | . | TGTGCCAGCAGCGACGTACGGGTCAACGAGCAGTACTTC | CASSDVRVNEQYF
TRBJ2-5 | TRBV27 | . | TRBD2 | TGTGCCAGCAGTTTTGTAGGGAGGGGCGAGGGAGAGACCCAGTACTTC | CASSFVGRGEGETQYF
TRBJ2-6 | TRBV4-3 | . | . | TGCGCCAGCAGCCCCGTGGGCTCTGGGGCCAACGTCCTGACTTTC | CASSPVGSGANVLTF
TRBJ2-3 | TRBV5-6 | . | . | TGTGCCAGCAGCTTTGGGGACCCCAGCACAGATACGCAGTATTTT | CASSFGDPSTDTQYF
TRBJ2-2 | TRBV4-1 | . | TRBD1 | TGCGCCAGCAGCCAAGCGCCACAGGGGGCGTTCGGGGAGCTGTTTTTT | CASSQAPQGAFGELFF
TRBJ1-5 | TRBV20-1 | few | . | TGCAGTGCTACCGCCGTTGACGGAAATCAGCCCCAGCATTTT | CSATAVDGNQPQHF
TRBJ2-1 | TRBV28 | few | TRBD2 | TGTGCCAGCAGCCGCTCGGGGGGGCACTACAATGAGCAGTTCTTC | CASSRSGGHYNEQFF
TRBJ1-6 | TRBV7-9 | . | . | TGTGCCAGCAGCTTATTCGATTCACCCCTCCACTTT | CASSLFDSPLHF
TRBJ2-5 | TRBV7-2 | . | . | TGTGCCAGCTTGATTAGGGGGGGGCCGCAAGAGACCCAGTACTTC | CASLIRGGPQETQYF
TRBJ1-2 | TRBV18 | few | . | TGTGCCAGCTCACCAAGTTTCGGGACGGGCTATGAGGATGGTGGCTACACCTTC | CASSPSFGTGYEDGGYTF
TRBJ2-3 | TRBV2 | . | . | TGTGCCAGCAGTCGGGACGGTAGCACAGATACGCAGTATTTT | CASSRDGSTDTQYF
TRBJ2-1 | TRBV24-1 | few | TRBD1 | TGTGCCACCAGTGACAAAAGGACAGGGATCACCAATGAGCAGTTCTTC | CATSDKRTGITNEQFF
TRBJ2-3 | TRBV7-2 | few | . | TGTGCCAGCAGCACGGGACGCACAGATACGCAGTATTTT | CASSTGRTDTQYF
TRBJ2-3 | TRBV19 | many | . | TGTGCCAGTAGTCCCGGACGGGATACGCAGTATTTT | CASSPGRDTQYF
TRBJ2-7 | TRBV5-1 | few | . | TGCGCCAGCAGCTTGGGTTCCGGGGGCAGTCTCTACGAGCAGTACTTC | CASSLGSGGSLYEQYF
TRBJ1-4 | TRBV6-1 | . | . | TGTGCCAGCAGTGAAGCAACTAATGAAAAACTGTTTTTT | CASSEATNEKLFF
TRBJ1-5 | TRBV28 | . | . | TGTGCCAGCAGTGTCACGGGCCAGCCCCAGCATTTT | CASSVTGQPQHF
TRBJ1-1 | TRBV15 | few | . | TGTGCCACCAGCAGAGATCAAAGTTTTCACACTGAAGCTTTCTTT | CATSRDQSFHTEAFF
TRBJ2-3 | TRBV5-1 | . | TRBD2 | TGCGCCAGCAGCGGACTAACTAGCGGGGAAGGAGATACGCAGTATTTT | CASSGLTSGEGDTQYF
TRBJ1-1 | TRBV5-1 | . | . | TGCGCCAGCAGCCCGGACCCCACAGCACTGAACACTGAAGCTTTCTTT | CASSPDPTALNTEAFF